The rows below give T cell receptor beta chains drawn from one sample of a study of T-cell reconstitution after alpha-beta-depleted transplantation in children. Via MiXCR, TCRdb re-called the PCR reads, giving one row per CDR3 protein. The repertoire holds hundreds of thousands of distinct CDR3 sequences, 13% seen once, with 2% to 2.5% in the top ten. Source: PBMCs, mostly from graft donor cells, taken 360 days after TCRalphabeta/CD19-depleted stem cell transplant. All receptors derive from a male patient under 18 who had a stem cell transplant for acute myeloid leukemia, so the T cells may come from the graft donor. The CDR3 runs from the conserved cysteine through the conserved F or W. D genes are given only for firm matches. Clone size is stated in some rows and not others, as once, few, many or a class when expanded.

clone_size | j_call | v_call | d_call | cdr3_nt | cdr3_aa
- | TRBJ2-7 | TRBV6-2/TRBV6-3 | TRBD1 | TGTGCCAGCAGTTTCGGACAGGGGTTTGGTAAGCAGTACTTC | CASSFGQGFGKQYF
few | TRBJ2-7 | TRBV20-1 | - | TGCAGTGCTATCCTCCAATCCTACGAGCAGTACTTC | CSAILQSYEQYF
few | TRBJ2-7 | TRBV6-2/TRBV6-3 | - | TGTGCCAGCAGAACCCGGGGTGCTGGAATCCGGGACGAGCAGTACTTC | CASRTRGAGIRDEQYF
few | TRBJ2-5 | TRBV5-1 | TRBD1 | TGCGCCAGCAGCATCTCCGGGACAGGGGGCTACTGGGAGACCCAGTACTTC | CASSISGTGGYWETQYF
few | TRBJ1-1 | TRBV12-3/TRBV12-4 | - | TGTGCCAGCAGTTCACCGACAGAGGGGAAGGCTGAAGCTTTCTTT | CASSSPTEGKAEAFF
- | TRBJ2-3 | TRBV12-3/TRBV12-4 | TRBD1 | TGTGCCAGCAGTTTCGGACAGGGGTCCCTCACAGATACGCAGTATTTT | CASSFGQGSLTDTQYF
- | TRBJ1-2 | TRBV20-1 | TRBD1 | TGCAGTGCGGATCGGACAGGCTTTGTTGGCTACACCTTC | CSADRTGFVGYTF
few | TRBJ2-7 | TRBV5-1 | - | TGCGCCAGCAGCTTGAACTCAGGGCGAGCACCTATCTACGAGCAGTACTTC | CASSLNSGRAPIYEQYF
- | TRBJ2-5 | TRBV7-9 | - | TGTGCCAGCAGCTTAGCGCGGGATAGGGAGACCCAGTACTTC | CASSLARDRETQYF
few | TRBJ2-7 | TRBV20-1 | - | TGCAGTGCTAGAGGCCAGCGGGTCCCCTACGAGCAGTACTTC | CSARGQRVPYEQYF
- | TRBJ2-2 | TRBV9 | - | TGTGCCAGCAGCGTAGAATGGGCCGGGACCGGGTCAAACGGGGAGCTGTTTTTT | CASSVEWAGTGSNGELFF
- | TRBJ2-7 | TRBV11-2 | TRBD2 | TGTGCCAGCAGCCGCCGACTAGCGGGAGAATACGAGCAGTACTTC | CASSRRLAGEYEQYF
- | TRBJ2-7 | TRBV7-3 | - | TGTGCCAGCAGCGCCATTGGACCCAGAGGCGAGCAGTACTTC | CASSAIGPRGEQYF
many | TRBJ2-7 | TRBV28 | TRBD2 | TGTGCCAGCAGCTATCATACTAGCGGGAGGGCCCACGAGCAGTACTTC | CASSYHTSGRAHEQYF
- | TRBJ2-1 | TRBV7-9 | - | TGTGCCAGCAGCTTAGCGTGGGACTGGCACCACAATGAGCAGTTCTTC | CASSLAWDWHHNEQFF
many | TRBJ2-7 | TRBV29-1 | TRBD2 | TGCAGCGTTGAAAGTCCCCGGATAGCGGGAGGGTCCTACGAGCAGTACTTC | CSVESPRIAGGSYEQYF
few | TRBJ2-7 | TRBV20-1 | TRBD2 | TGCAGTGCTGGACTTAGCGGGAGCAGGGACGAGCAGTACTTC | CSAGLSGSRDEQYF
few | TRBJ2-1 | TRBV28 | TRBD2 | TGTGCCAGCAGTTTAGGAACTAGCGGGATCAATGAGCAGTTCTTC | CASSLGTSGINEQFF
- | TRBJ2-7 | TRBV4-3 | TRBD2 | TGCGCCAGCAGCCACCGCGCTGGGGAGGGAGAGCAGTACTTC | CASSHRAGEGEQYF
- | TRBJ2-1 | TRBV7-9 | - | TGTGCCAGCAGCTTAGGACAGTATTATGAGCAGTTCTTC | CASSLGQYYEQFF
many | TRBJ2-1 | TRBV7-3 | - | TGTGCCAGCAGCCTAGGCGCGCCGTGGGACAATGAGCAGTTCTTC | CASSLGAPWDNEQFF
few | TRBJ2-7 | TRBV27 | TRBD2 | TGTGCCAGCAGTTTAGCTGGACTAGCGGGAGTAGAGCAGTACTTC | CASSLAGLAGVEQYF
few | TRBJ2-6 | TRBV29-1 | TRBD1 | TGCAGCGCGGGACAGGGTAGCGTTTCTGGGGCCAACGTCCTGACTTTC | CSAGQGSVSGANVLTF
- | TRBJ2-7 | TRBV28 | - | TGTGCCAGCAGTTTCAACGGCCTTAAGGTCGAGCAGTACTTC | CASSFNGLKVEQYF
- | TRBJ1-6 | TRBV12-3/TRBV12-4 | - | TGTGCCAGCACCGATAAGCAGGGCTCCTCCTATAATTCACCCCTCCACTTT | CASTDKQGSSYNSPLHF
- | TRBJ2-7 | TRBV29-1 | TRBD2 | TGCAGCGTTCAACTCCTAGCGGGAGGGCCGGGCGAGCAGTACTTC | CSVQLLAGGPGEQYF
many | TRBJ2-2 | TRBV5-6 | TRBD2 | TGTGCCAGCAGCTTTAAAACTAGCGGGAGATACACCGGGGAGCTGTTTTTT | CASSFKTSGRYTGELFF
few | TRBJ1-3 | TRBV15 | TRBD1 | TGTGCCACCAGCGACAGGGGGCTGGGAGGAAACACCATATATTTT | CATSDRGLGGNTIYF
many | TRBJ2-5 | TRBV20-1 | - | TGCAGTGCTAGAGATCCATGGTCCGAGACCCAGTACTTC | CSARDPWSETQYF
- | TRBJ2-3 | TRBV7-2 | - | TGTGCCAGCAGCTCCGGGGGGCACACTCGCACAGATACGCAGTATTTT | CASSSGGHTRTDTQYF
- | TRBJ2-5 | TRBV7-9 | TRBD2 | TGTGCCAGCAGCTTAGAGTTCCTAGCGGGACGCGAGACCCAGTACTTC | CASSLEFLAGRETQYF
- | TRBJ2-1 | TRBV9 | - | TGTGCCAGCAGCGTAGGGCCTGGGTCTAGCGTTTACAATGAGCAGTTCTTC | CASSVGPGSSVYNEQFF
many | TRBJ2-7 | TRBV20-1 | TRBD2 | TGCAGTGCTAATGGGCTAGCGGGAGTTCAGGGCTACGAGCAGTACTTC | CSANGLAGVQGYEQYF
- | TRBJ2-1 | TRBV29-1 | - | TGCAGCGTTGAAGGTCCGACTGGCTCCTACAATGAGCAGTTCTTC | CSVEGPTGSYNEQFF
- | TRBJ2-1 | TRBV6-2/TRBV6-3 | TRBD2 | TGTGCCAGCAGTCCTAACACTAGCGGGAGGAAAGGGGAGCAGTTCTTC | CASSPNTSGRKGEQFF
- | TRBJ2-7 | TRBV7-2 | - | TGTGCCAGCAGCTTAGTAGGCCAAAAGTACGAGCAGTACTTC | CASSLVGQKYEQYF
- | TRBJ2-3 | TRBV20-1 | TRBD2 | TGCAGTGCTCTAGCGGGGATCACAGATACGCAGTATTTT | CSALAGITDTQYF
few | TRBJ2-7 | TRBV11-2 | - | TGTGCCAGCAGCTTAGGTCCAGGGGATACGTACGAGCAGTACTTC | CASSLGPGDTYEQYF
few | TRBJ2-7 | TRBV29-1 | TRBD2 | TGCAGCGTCTCTAGCGGGAGTTACGAGCAGTACTTC | CSVSSGSYEQYF
few | TRBJ2-2 | TRBV6-5 | - | TGTGCCAGCAGTTACTTACGAACAGGGTTGTCCGGGGAGCTGTTTTTT | CASSYLRTGLSGELFF
few | TRBJ2-7 | TRBV29-1 | TRBD2 | TGCAGCGTCGGAGGAAGGCTAGCGGGAGGGGGGATCTCCTACGAGCAGTACTTC | CSVGGRLAGGGISYEQYF
many | TRBJ2-7 | TRBV7-9 | TRBD2 | TGTGCCAGCAGCTATCTAGCGGGAAGCCACTACGAGCAGTACTTC | CASSYLAGSHYEQYF
many | TRBJ2-1 | TRBV27 | TRBD1 | TGTGCCAGCAGTAGATCCAGGACAGGGGTAAATGAGCAGTTCTTC | CASSRSRTGVNEQFF
- | TRBJ2-5 | TRBV20-1 | TRBD2 | TGCAGTGCTAACGGCCTAGCGGGAGTAGGAGAAGAGACCCAGTACTTC | CSANGLAGVGEETQYF
- | TRBJ2-1 | TRBV7-3 | - | TGTGCCAGCAGGGCCGGGCCCGGTTACAGAGAGCAGTTCTTC | CASRAGPGYREQFF
many | TRBJ2-1 | TRBV5-1 | TRBD2 | TGCGCCAGCAGCTTATTTAGCGGGAGGAATGATGAGCAGTTCTTC | CASSLFSGRNDEQFF
- | TRBJ2-1 | TRBV9 | - | TGTGCCAGCAGCGGAGGCCCCTGGCAGTTCTTC | CASSGGPWQFF
few | TRBJ2-5 | TRBV7-9 | - | TGTGCCAGCAGCCCGTTCGAGACCCAGTACTTC | CASSPFETQYF
many | TRBJ2-1 | TRBV28 | - | TGTGCCAGCAGTTTCTGGGGACCCCGCTCCTACAATGAGCAGTTCTTC | CASSFWGPRSYNEQFF
- | TRBJ2-6 | TRBV18 | TRBD1 | TGTGCCAGCTCACCATTGCCGGGACAGGGAACTGGGGCCAACGTCCTGACTTTC | CASSPLPGQGTGANVLTF
- | TRBJ2-1 | TRBV5-1 | - | TGCGCCAGCAGCTCCCCGATAGACAATGAGCAGTTCTTC | CASSSPIDNEQFF
- | TRBJ1-1 | TRBV30 | - | TGTGCCTGGAGTGAAGTCAGGAGTCGGAACACTGAAGCTTTCTTT | CAWSEVRSRNTEAFF
- | TRBJ2-1 | TRBV9 | - | TGTGCCAGCAGCACCCAGCGGGACAATGAGCAGTTCTTC | CASSTQRDNEQFF
- | TRBJ2-5 | TRBV7-2 | TRBD2 | TGTGCCAGCAGCTTAGCGCGACTAGCGGTGAAAAAAGAGACCCAGTACTTC | CASSLARLAVKKETQYF